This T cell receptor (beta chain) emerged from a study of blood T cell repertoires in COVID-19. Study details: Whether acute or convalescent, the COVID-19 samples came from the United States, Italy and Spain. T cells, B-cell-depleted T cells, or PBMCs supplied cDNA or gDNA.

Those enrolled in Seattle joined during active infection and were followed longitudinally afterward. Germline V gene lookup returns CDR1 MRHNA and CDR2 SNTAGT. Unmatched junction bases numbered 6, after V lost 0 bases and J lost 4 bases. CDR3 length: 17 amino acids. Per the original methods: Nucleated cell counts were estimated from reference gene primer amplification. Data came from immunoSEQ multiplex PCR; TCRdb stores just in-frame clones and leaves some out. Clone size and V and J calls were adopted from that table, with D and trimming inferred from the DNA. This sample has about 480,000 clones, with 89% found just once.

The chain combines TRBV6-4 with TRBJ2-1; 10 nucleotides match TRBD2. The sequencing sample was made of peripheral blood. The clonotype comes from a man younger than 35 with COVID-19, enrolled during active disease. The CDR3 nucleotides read TGTGCCAGCAGTGACTCGAATCTAGCGGGGGATTACAATGAGCAGTTCTTC. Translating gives CASSDSNLAGDYNEQFF.